This T cell receptor (beta chain) was profiled in a study of cytomegalovirus exposure and HLA in healthy donors. V was pared by 5 bases and J by 6 bases, with 8 bases of the junction left unmatched. The CDR3 is made up of 15 amino acids. Germline V gene data show CDR1 as MNHNY and CDR2 as SVGAGI (reference sequence). The study ran its PCR with 60 Vbeta and 13 Jbeta primers. Assay: immunoSEQ multiplex PCR; the TCRdb copy retains only in-frame clones and omits some. This table has 150,000 to 250,000 clones, around 80% appearing once. This clone was seen only once. The origin of this receptor is a woman under 40 in good health and CMV-seropositive. Sequenced: PBMCs. The chain uses TRBV6-6 and TRBJ1-2, with TRBD1 matching 11 bases. The CDR3 is CASSPRTGGDHGYTF. The DNA of the CDR3 is TGTGCCAGCAGTCCACGGACAGGGGGCGATCATGGCTACACCTTC.